The present TCR beta chain was sequenced within a study of blood T cell repertoires in COVID-19. Produced via immunoSEQ multiplex PCR; TCRdb's table is partial and in-frame only. The sample yields about 220,000 clones, more than 70% seen once. The receptor comes from a woman aged 80 or over with acute or convalescent COVID-19. Sequencing was carried out using peripheral blood.

CDR3 in amino acids: CASSPGTPSNQPQHF. The CDR3 region has the DNA TGTGCCAGCAGCCCCGGGACACCTAGCAATCAGCCCCAGCATTTT. This chain joins TRBV6-2 or TRBV6-3 and TRBJ1-5, with a tentative D call TRBD1 (6 bases). The V gene's germline CDR1 is MNHEY and CDR2 SVGEGT. The CDR3 contains 15 residues. The V gene lost 6 bases and the J gene lost 0 bases, with 12 bases spanning the gap.